These T cell receptor beta chains were read from a single sample in a study of cytomegalovirus exposure and HLA in healthy donors. Sequenced by immunoSEQ multiplex PCR; TCRdb stores in-frame clones only, minus some. The listing records about 140,000 clones. Sample: PBMCs. The receptors originated from a middle-aged man in good health and CMV-seronegative. Each CDR3 is given with its conserved first and last residue. The D gene is left open where the match is weak.

NA	15	TRBV12-1	TRBJ1-1	CASSTGQSAGTEAFF	TGTGCCAGCAGCACCGGACAGTCGGCGGGTACTGAAGCTTTCTTT
TRBD1	13	TRBV7-3	TRBJ1-1	CASSQGAGTEAFF	TGTGCCAGCAGTCAGGGGGCTGGGACTGAAGCTTTCTTT
TRBD2	15	TRBV4-2	TRBJ2-7	CASSPGLAGGYEQYF	TGTGCCAGCAGCCCGGGACTAGCGGGGGGTTACGAGCAGTACTTC
NA	13	TRBV10-2	TRBJ2-7	CASRRERRGEQYF	TGCGCCAGTCGCCGAGAGCGGCGCGGGGAGCAGTACTTC
NA	14	TRBV2	TRBJ2-1	CASSEATGSNEQFF	TGTGCCAGCAGTGAAGCAACCGGGTCGAATGAGCAGTTCTTC
NA	14	TRBV7-7	TRBJ2-2	CASSLGGSTGELFF	TGTGCCAGCAGCTTAGGGGGCAGCACCGGGGAGCTGTTTTTT
NA	16	TRBV6-5	TRBJ2-7	CASSYSSWDITYEQYF	TGTGCCAGCAGTTACTCGAGTTGGGACATCACCTACGAGCAGTACTTC
NA	15	TRBV6-4	TRBJ1-2	CASSDSGQGPYGYTF	TGTGCCAGCAGTGACTCTGGGCAGGGCCCCTATGGCTACACCTTC
NA	15	TRBV6-5	TRBJ1-5	CASSYGRVGNQPQHF	TGTGCCAGCAGTTACGGCAGGGTCGGCAATCAGCCCCAGCATTTT
TRBD2	14	TRBV29-1	TRBJ2-1	CSVVTSGGRDEQFF	TGCAGCGTTGTAACTAGCGGGGGCCGGGATGAGCAGTTCTTC
NA	14	TRBV5-4	TRBJ1-5	CASSLAGSNQPQHF	TGTGCCAGCAGCTTGGCCGGGTCCAATCAGCCCCAGCATTTT
NA	14	TRBV5-1	TRBJ2-3	CASSLGSGTDTQYF	TGCGCCAGCAGCTTGGGATCAGGCACAGATACGCAGTATTTT
NA	13	TRBV6-6	TRBJ1-1	CASSRRENTEAFF	TGTGCCAGCAGCAGGAGGGAGAACACTGAAGCTTTCTTT
NA	14	TRBV7-2	TRBJ1-3	CASSFGHEGNTIYF	TGTGCCAGCAGCTTCGGACATGAGGGAAACACCATATATTTT
TRBD2	18	TRBV5-1	TRBJ2-7	CASSLSPGLAGGAYEQYF	TGCGCCAGCAGCTTGTCTCCAGGACTAGCGGGGGGAGCCTACGAGCAGTACTTC
TRBD1	16	TRBV19	TRBJ1-2	CASSSHRDRGDYGYTF	TGTGCCAGTAGTTCCCACCGGGACAGGGGAGACTATGGCTACACCTTC
TRBD1	15	TRBV10-3	TRBJ1-3	CAISLGTGTGNTIYF	TGTGCCATCAGCCTCGGGACAGGGACTGGAAACACCATATATTTT
TRBD2	15	TRBV7-3	TRBJ2-1	CASSFNGGTYNEQFF	TGTGCCAGCAGCTTTAACGGGGGGACGTACAATGAGCAGTTCTTC
NA	14	TRBV4-3	TRBJ1-1	CASSQGPGQTEAFF	TGCGCCAGCAGCCAAGGGCCGGGACAAACTGAAGCTTTCTTT
NA	16	TRBV18	TRBJ1-6	CASSPGPIRGDSPLHF	TGTGCCAGCTCCCCCGGCCCGATACGGGGAGACTCACCCCTCCACTTT
TRBD1	15	TRBV9	TRBJ1-1	CASSVTGQVNTEAFF	TGTGCCAGCAGCGTAACGGGACAGGTGAACACTGAAGCTTTCTTT
NA	13	TRBV11-1	TRBJ2-7	CASSLGSGYEQYF	TGTGCCAGCAGCTTGGGCTCGGGGTACGAGCAGTACTTC
NA	15	TRBV5-1	TRBJ2-7	CASSLERSFPGEQYF	TGCGCCAGCAGCTTGGAACGGTCCTTCCCTGGCGAGCAGTACTTC
TRBD2	16	TRBV11-2	TRBJ2-3	CASSLGNSGGGDTQYF	TGTGCCAGCAGCTTGGGGAATAGCGGGGGGGGAGATACGCAGTATTTT
NA	16	TRBV7-2	TRBJ2-1	CASSSPRGGSYNEQFF	TGTGCCAGCAGCTCTCCTAGGGGCGGAAGCTACAATGAGCAGTTCTTC
NA	14	TRBV5-1	TRBJ1-1	CASSPDGRDTEAFF	TGCGCCAGCAGCCCGGATGGGCGGGACACTGAAGCTTTCTTT
TRBD1	15	TRBV2	TRBJ2-7	CASSGSGTGLREQYF	TGTGCCAGCAGTGGTAGTGGGACAGGACTACGTGAGCAGTACTTC
NA	12	TRBV10-3	TRBJ2-5	CAISEGEETQYF	TGTGCCATCAGTGAGGGAGAAGAGACCCAGTACTTC
NA	15	TRBV6-5	TRBJ1-2	CASSYYGQGNYGYTF	TGTGCCAGCAGTTACTACGGACAAGGGAACTATGGCTACACCTTC
NA	13	TRBV5-1	TRBJ2-1	CASSSNVEGEQFF	TGCGCCAGCAGCTCCAACGTAGAGGGTGAGCAGTTCTTC
NA	16	TRBV4-1	TRBJ1-5	CASSYGGGESNQPQHF	TGCGCCAGCAGCTATGGAGGGGGGGAGAGCAATCAGCCCCAGCATTTT
NA	17	TRBV7-8	TRBJ1-5	CASSPQSRGTRNQPQHF	TGTGCCAGCAGTCCCCAGAGTAGGGGTACGCGCAATCAGCCCCAGCATTTT
NA	13	TRBV10-3	TRBJ2-1	CAISESSTSEQFF	TGTGCCATCAGTGAGTCGAGCACGAGTGAGCAGTTCTTC
TRBD1	16	TRBV5-1	TRBJ2-7	CASSSGGQGGYREQYF	TGCGCCAGCAGCTCAGGGGGACAGGGGGGCTACCGCGAGCAGTACTTC
NA	15	TRBV19	TRBJ2-3	CASRAGRWGRDTQYF	TGTGCCAGTAGGGCCGGACGCTGGGGCAGGGATACGCAGTATTTT
TRBD1	15	TRBV9	TRBJ1-1	CASSARQGMNTEAFF	TGTGCCAGCAGCGCCCGACAGGGGATGAACACTGAAGCTTTCTTT
NA	11	TRBV7-2	TRBJ2-7	CASSFLYEQYF	TGTGCCAGCAGCTTCCTATACGAGCAGTACTTC
NA	13	TRBV2	TRBJ1-1	CASSHRENTEAFF	TGTGCCAGCAGTCACCGGGAGAACACTGAAGCTTTCTTT
NA	13	TRBV5-6	TRBJ1-5	CASTLGGNQPQHF	TGTGCCAGCACCCTAGGAGGCAATCAGCCCCAGCATTTT
NA	14	TRBV7-2	TRBJ1-2	CASSLDSSFNGYTF	TGTGCCAGCAGCTTAGATTCTAGTTTTAATGGCTACACCTTC
NA	12	TRBV18	TRBJ2-2	CASSPEAGELFF	TGTGCCAGCTCACCTGAGGCCGGGGAGCTGTTTTTT
NA	14	TRBV5-3	TRBJ1-3	CARSHWGTGNTIYF	TGTGCCAGAAGCCATTGGGGCACTGGAAACACCATATATTTT